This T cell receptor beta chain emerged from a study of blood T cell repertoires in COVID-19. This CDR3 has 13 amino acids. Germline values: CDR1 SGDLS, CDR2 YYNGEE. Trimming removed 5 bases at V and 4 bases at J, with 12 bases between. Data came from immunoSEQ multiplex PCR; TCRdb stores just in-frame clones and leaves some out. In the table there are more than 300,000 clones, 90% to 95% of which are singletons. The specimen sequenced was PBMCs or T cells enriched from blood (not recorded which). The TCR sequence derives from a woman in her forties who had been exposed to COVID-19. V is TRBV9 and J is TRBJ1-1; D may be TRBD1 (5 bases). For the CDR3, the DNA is TGTGCCAGCAGAGGCACCGGGGGCACTGAAGCTTTCTTT. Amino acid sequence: CASRGTGGTEAFF.